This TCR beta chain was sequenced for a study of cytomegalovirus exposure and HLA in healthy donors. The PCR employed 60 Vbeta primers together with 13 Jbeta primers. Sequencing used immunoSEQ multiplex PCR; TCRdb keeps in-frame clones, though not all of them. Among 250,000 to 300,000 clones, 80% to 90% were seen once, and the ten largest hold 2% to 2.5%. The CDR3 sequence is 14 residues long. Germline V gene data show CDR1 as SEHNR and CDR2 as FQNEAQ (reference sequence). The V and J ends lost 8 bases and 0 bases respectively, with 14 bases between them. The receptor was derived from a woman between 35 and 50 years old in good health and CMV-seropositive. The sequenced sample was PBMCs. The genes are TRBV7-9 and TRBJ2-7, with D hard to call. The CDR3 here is CASSQSAISYEQYF. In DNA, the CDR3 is TGTGCCAGCTCCCAGAGCGCGATCTCCTACGAGCAGTACTTC.